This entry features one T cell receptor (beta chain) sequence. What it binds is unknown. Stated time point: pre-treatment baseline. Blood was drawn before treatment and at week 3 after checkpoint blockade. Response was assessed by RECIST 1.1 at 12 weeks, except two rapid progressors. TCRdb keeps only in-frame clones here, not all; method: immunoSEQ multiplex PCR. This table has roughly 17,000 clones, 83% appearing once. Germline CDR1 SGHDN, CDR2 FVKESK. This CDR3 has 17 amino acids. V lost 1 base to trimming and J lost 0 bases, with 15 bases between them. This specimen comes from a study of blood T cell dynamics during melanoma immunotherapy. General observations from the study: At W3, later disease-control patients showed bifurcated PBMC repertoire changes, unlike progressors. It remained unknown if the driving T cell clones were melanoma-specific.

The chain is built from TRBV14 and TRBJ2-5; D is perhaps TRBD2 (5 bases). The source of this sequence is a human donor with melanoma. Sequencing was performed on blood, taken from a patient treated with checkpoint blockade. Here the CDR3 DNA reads TGTGCCAGCAGCCAAGCCAGGAGGAGGCGGCACCAAGAGACCCAGTACTTC. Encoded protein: CASSQARRRRHQETQYF.